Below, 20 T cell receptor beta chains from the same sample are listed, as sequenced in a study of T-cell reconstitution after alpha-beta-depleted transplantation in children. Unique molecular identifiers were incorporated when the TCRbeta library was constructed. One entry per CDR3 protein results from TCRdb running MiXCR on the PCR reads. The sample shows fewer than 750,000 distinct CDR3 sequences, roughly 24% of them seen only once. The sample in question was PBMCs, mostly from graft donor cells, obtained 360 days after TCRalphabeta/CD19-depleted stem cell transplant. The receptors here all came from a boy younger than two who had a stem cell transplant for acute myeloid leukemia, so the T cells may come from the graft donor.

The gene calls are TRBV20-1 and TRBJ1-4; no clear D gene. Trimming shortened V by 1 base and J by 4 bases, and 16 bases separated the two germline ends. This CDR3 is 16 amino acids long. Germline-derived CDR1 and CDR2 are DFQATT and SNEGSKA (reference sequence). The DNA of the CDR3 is TGCAGTGCTAGAGTCGGGGTAGACGGACTTAATGAAAAACTGTTTTTT. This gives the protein CSARVGVDGLNEKLFF.

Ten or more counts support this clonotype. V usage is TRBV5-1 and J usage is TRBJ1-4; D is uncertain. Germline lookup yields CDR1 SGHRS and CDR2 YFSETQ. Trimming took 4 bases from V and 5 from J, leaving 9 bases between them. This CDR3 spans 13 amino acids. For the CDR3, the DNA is TGCGCCAGCAGCACCGACCCCAATGAAAAACTGTTTTTT. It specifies CASSTDPNEKLFF.

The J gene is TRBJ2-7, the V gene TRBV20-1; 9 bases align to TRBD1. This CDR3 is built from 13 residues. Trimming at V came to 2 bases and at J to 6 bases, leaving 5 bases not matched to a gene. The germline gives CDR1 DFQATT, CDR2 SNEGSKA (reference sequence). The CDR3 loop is CSARSRDRVEQYV. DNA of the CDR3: TGCAGTGCTAGATCCAGGGACAGGGTCGAGCAGTACGTC.

The CDR3 reads CASSQRRDSRGEQFF. DNA for the CDR3: TGTGCCAGTAGTCAAAGACGGGACAGCAGGGGTGAGCAGTTCTTC. This chain links TRBV19 with TRBJ2-1, with 7 bases aligning to TRBD1. Losses at the gene ends were 5 bases for V and 9 bases for J; bases not matched to a gene: 13. The CDR3 spans 15 residues. Per germline, CDR1 LNHDA and CDR2 SQIVND (reference sequence).

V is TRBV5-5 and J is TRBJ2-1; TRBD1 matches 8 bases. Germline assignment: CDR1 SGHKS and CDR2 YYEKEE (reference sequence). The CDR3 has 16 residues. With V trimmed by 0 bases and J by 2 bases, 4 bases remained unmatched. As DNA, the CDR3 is TGTGCCAGCAGCTTGGGGTGGGACAGGACCTACAATGAGCAGTTCTTC. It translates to CASSLGWDRTYNEQFF.

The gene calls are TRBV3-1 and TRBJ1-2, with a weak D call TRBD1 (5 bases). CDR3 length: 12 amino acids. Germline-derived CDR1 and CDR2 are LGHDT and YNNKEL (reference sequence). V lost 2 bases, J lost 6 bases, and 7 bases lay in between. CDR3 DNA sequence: TGTGCCAGCAGCCAAAGGGGCGATGGCTACACCTTC. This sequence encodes CASSQRGDGYTF.

The CDR3 here is CATSRPRGTGSSYNEQFF. Written as DNA, the CDR3 is TGTGCCACCAGCAGACCTCGGGGGACAGGGAGCTCCTACAATGAGCAGTTCTTC. This chain links TRBV15 with TRBJ2-1; TRBD1 matches 9 bases. The CDR3 length is 18 residues. Germline CDR1 and CDR2: LNHNV and YYDKDF (reference sequence). The junction had 8 bases not matched to a gene; V was cut back by 2 bases and J by 0 bases. Full variable domain (missing parts from reference TRBV15 and TRBJ2-1): DAMVIQNPRYQVTQFGKPVTLSCSQTLNHNVMYWYQQKSSQAPKLLFHYYDKDFNNEADTPDNFQSRRPNTSFCFLDIRSPGLGDTAMYLCATSRPRGTGSSYNEQFFGPGTRLTVL.

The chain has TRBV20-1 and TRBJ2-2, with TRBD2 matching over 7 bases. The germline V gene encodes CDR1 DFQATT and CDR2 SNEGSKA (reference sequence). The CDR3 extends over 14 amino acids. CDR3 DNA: TGCAGCGCGACTAGCCCAGGAAGTACCGGGGAGCTGTTTTTT. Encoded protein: CSATSPGSTGELFF.

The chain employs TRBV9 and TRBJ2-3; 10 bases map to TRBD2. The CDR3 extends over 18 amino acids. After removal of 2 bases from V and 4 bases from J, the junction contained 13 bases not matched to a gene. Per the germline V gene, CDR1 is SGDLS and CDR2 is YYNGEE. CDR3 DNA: TGTGCCAGCAGCGTCCGAGTGGCCAGCGGGGGGGGACCAGATACGCAGTATTTT. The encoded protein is CASSVRVASGGGPDTQYF.

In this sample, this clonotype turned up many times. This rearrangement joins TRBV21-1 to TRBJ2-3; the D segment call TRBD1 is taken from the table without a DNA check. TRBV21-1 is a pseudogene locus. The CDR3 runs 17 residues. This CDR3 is CASSKVERGLGTDTQYF. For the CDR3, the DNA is TGTGCCAGCAGCAAAGTCGAGCGGGGGCTGGGCACAGATACGCAGTATTTT.

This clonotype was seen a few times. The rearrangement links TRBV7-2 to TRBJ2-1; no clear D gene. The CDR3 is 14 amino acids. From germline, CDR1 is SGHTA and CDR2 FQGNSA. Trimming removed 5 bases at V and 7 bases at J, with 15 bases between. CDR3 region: CASSPPRTANEQFF. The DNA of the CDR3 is TGTGCCAGCAGCCCCCCCCGGACGGCGAATGAGCAGTTCTTC. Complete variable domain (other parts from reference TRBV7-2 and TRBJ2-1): GAGVSQSPSNKVTEKGKDVELRCDPISGHTALYWYRQSLGQGLEFLIYFQGNSAPDKSGLPSDRFSAERTGGSVSTLTIQRTQQEDSAVYLCASSPPRTANEQFFGPGTRLTVL.

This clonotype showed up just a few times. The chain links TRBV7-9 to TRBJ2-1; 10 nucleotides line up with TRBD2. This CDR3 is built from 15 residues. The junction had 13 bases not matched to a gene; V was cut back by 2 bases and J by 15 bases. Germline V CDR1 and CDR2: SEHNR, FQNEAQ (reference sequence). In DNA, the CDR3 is TGTGCCAGCAGCTTACCGGGACTAGCGCCCCTTAAACCGTTCTTC. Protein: CASSLPGLAPLKPFF.

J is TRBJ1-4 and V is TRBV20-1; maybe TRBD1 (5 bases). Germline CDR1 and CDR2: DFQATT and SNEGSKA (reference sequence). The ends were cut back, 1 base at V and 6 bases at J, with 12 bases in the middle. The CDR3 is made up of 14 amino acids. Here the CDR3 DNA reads TGCAGTGCTAGAGCGGGGTCGGGGGATGAAAAACTGTTTTTT. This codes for CSARAGSGDEKLFF.

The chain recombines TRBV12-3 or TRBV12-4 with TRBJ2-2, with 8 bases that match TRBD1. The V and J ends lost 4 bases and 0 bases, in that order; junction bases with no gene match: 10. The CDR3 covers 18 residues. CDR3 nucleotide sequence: TGTGCCAGCAGTTATTGGGACAGGTTATTCTCGAACACCGGGGAGCTGTTTTTT. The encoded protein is CASSYWDRLFSNTGELFF.

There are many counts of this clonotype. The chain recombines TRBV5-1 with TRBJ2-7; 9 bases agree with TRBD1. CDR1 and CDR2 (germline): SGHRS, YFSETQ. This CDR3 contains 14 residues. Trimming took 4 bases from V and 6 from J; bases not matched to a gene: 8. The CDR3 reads CASSEGQGIGEQYV. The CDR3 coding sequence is TGCGCCAGCAGCGAGGGACAGGGAATAGGCGAGCAGTACGTC.

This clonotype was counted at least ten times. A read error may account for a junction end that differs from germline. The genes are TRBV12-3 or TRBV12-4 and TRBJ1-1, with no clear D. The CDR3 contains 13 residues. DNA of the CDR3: TGTGCCAGCAGCTTAGGAGGAAACACTGAAGCTTTCTTT. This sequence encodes CASSLGGNTEAFF.

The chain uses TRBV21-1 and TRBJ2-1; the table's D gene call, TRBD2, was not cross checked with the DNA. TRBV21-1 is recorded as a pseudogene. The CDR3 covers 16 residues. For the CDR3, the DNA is TGTGCCAGCCCCGAGGACAGCGGCGGGAGATACAATGAGCAGTTCTTC. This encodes CASPEDSGGRYNEQFF.

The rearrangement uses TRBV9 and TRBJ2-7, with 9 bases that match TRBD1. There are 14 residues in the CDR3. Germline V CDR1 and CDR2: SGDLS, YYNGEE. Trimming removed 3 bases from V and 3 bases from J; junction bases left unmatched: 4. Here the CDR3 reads CASSARDRVYEQYV. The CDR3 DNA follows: TGTGCCAGCAGCGCCCGGGACAGGGTCTACGAGCAGTACGTC.

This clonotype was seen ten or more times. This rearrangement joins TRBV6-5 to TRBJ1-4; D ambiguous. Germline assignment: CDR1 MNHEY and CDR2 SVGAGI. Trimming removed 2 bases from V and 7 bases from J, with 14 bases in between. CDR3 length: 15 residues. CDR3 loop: CASSYRPGWGEKLFF. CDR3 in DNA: TGTGCCAGCAGTTACAGACCAGGTTGGGGTGAAAAACTGTTTTTT.

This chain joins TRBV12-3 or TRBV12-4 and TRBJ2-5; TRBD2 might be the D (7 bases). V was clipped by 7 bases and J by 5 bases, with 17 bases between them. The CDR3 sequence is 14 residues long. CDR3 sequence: CASTKGGAWETQYF. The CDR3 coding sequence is TGTGCCAGCACCAAGGGGGGGGCCTGGGAGACCCAGTACTTC.